A single sample is the source of the 31 T cell receptor beta chains below, sequenced in a study of T cell responses to AZD1222 COVID-19 vaccine. Method: immunoSEQ multiplex PCR; TCRdb's copy keeps in-frame clones and lacks some. The sample consists of 150,000 or so clones, around nine tenths of them appearing once. Source: peripheral blood, taken on day 0 of AZD1222 vaccination. These receptors were obtained from an adult in good health.

The chain links TRBV25-1 to TRBJ2-3; no clear D gene. Germline CDR1 is MGHDK and CDR2 is SYGVNS. CDR3 size: 13 residues. Trimming removed 5 bases at V and 2 bases at J, with 8 bases between. CDR3 amino acids: CASSLYFTDTQYF. The CDR3, as DNA: TGTGCCAGCAGTCTTTACTTCACAGATACGCAGTATTTT.

The V call is TRBV11-2, the J call TRBJ1-2; no clear D gene. The length of the CDR3 is 13 residues. The germline V and J ends were trimmed by 3 bases and 6 bases, with 11 bases remaining between them. Germline V gene sequence: CDR1 SGHAT, CDR2 FQNNGV. CDR3 nucleotide sequence: TGTGCCAGCAGCTTTAAAGGACGGGATGGCTACACCTTC. Translation gives CASSFKGRDGYTF.

In DNA, the CDR3 is TGTGCCAGCTCAACTAGGCCGTCGGGACCGATGAACACTGAAGCTTTCTTT. This translates into CASSTRPSGPMNTEAFF. The chain carries TRBV18 and TRBJ1-1; weak D call: TRBD1 (5 bases). Trimming stripped 5 bases from V and 0 bases from J, with 19 bases between. This CDR3 contains 17 residues. Germline V lookup: CDR1 KGHSH, CDR2 LQKENI.

This clone has just one count. The gene calls are TRBV19 and TRBJ1-1; tentative D call: TRBD1 (5 bases). From germline, CDR1 is LNHDA and CDR2 SQIVND (reference sequence). The V end was cut by 7 bases, the J end by 1 base, with 10 bases between. The CDR3 is 13 amino acids. The CDR3 is CASKDRQNTEAFF. Written as DNA, the CDR3 is TGTGCCAGTAAAGACAGACAGAACACTGAAGCTTTCTTT.

V gene TRBV30 combines with J gene TRBJ2-2; tentatively, D is TRBD2 (5 bases). The CDR3 extends over 13 amino acids. Trimming took off 3 bases at V and 7 bases at J, with 12 bases between the two ends. Germline-derived CDR1 and CDR2 are GTSNPN and SVGIG (reference sequence). The CDR3 sequence: CAWSPAGIGELFF. In DNA, the CDR3 is TGTGCCTGGAGCCCCGCGGGTATCGGGGAGCTGTTTTTT.

The rearrangement joins TRBV11-3 to TRBJ2-2; D remains ambiguous. Trimming cost V 5 bases and J 6 bases, with 10 bases left between them. CDR3 length: 13 residues. CDR1 is SGHNT and CDR2 is YENEEA in the germline V gene. CDR3 in amino acids: CASSLNTAGELFF. As DNA, the CDR3 is TGTGCCAGCAGCCTCAACACGGCCGGGGAGCTGTTTTTT.

The chain is built from TRBV15 and TRBJ2-7; 10 nucleotides agree with TRBD1. The CDR3 has 12 amino acids. V shed 8 bases, J shed 7 bases, and the junction held 5 bases outside the gene matches. Germline CDR1 is LNHNV and CDR2 is YYDKDF (reference sequence). In nucleotides, the CDR3 is TGTGCCACCGGACAGGGGGTTTTAGAGCAGTACTTC. The encoded protein is CATGQGVLEQYF.

This chain joins TRBV12-3 or TRBV12-4 and TRBJ1-2, with 7 bases lining up with TRBD1. There are 12 residues in the CDR3. Germline trimming cut 6 bases from V and 8 bases from J; bases unmatched to any gene: 6. As DNA, the CDR3 is TGTGCCAGCAGCCCAGGGGGTCGAGGCTACACCTTC. This sequence encodes CASSPGGRGYTF.

V usage is TRBV21-1 and J usage is TRBJ1-4. TRBV21-1 is a known pseudogene. The CDR3 is 16 residues long. CDR3 sequence (DNA): TGTGCCAGCAGCGCCCCCGGGGGACGATCGGTAGAAAAACTGTTTTTT. Residues: CASSAPGGRSVEKLFF.

The rearrangement links TRBV6-5 to TRBJ1-2; D remains ambiguous. Germline V gene sequence: CDR1 MNHEY, CDR2 SVGAGI. CDR3 length: 15 residues. The V end lost 0 bases, the J end lost 4 bases, and 12 bases lay between the germline ends. The CDR3 spells CASSYSGDSTYGYTF. For the CDR3, the DNA is TGTGCCAGCAGTTACTCAGGAGATTCCACCTATGGCTACACCTTC.

This clone was detected a few times. The rearrangement uses TRBV15 and TRBJ2-3, with 11 bases fitting TRBD2. Germline V gives CDR1 LNHNV, CDR2 YYDKDF (reference sequence). J lost 5 bases, V lost 4 bases, and 2 bases had no gene match. The CDR3 is 14 amino acids. DNA of the CDR3: TGTGCCACCAGCAAAGGACTAGCGGGAGATACGCAGTATTTT. The encoded protein is CATSKGLAGDTQYF.

The chain is built from TRBV5-1 and TRBJ2-3, with 9 bases lining up with TRBD1. This CDR3 contains 15 residues. The junction had 7 bases not matched to a gene; V was cut back by 5 bases and J by 3 bases. CDR1 is SGHRS and CDR2 is YFSETQ in the germline V gene. CDR3 coding DNA: TGCGCCAGCAGTTTAGGGACAGGGCGTACAGATACGCAGTATTTT. Its protein product is CASSLGTGRTDTQYF.

The J gene is TRBJ2-1, the V gene TRBV30; D remains unclear. The CDR3 extends over 12 amino acids. With 2 bases removed from V and 4 bases from J, the gap between germline ends came to 6 bases. Germline assignment: CDR1 GTSNPN and CDR2 SVGIG (reference sequence). CDR3 nucleotides: TGTGCCTGGAGTAGTAATTACAATGAGCAGTTCTTC. Translation: CAWSSNYNEQFF.

The chain links TRBV21-1 to TRBJ1-4; the D call in the table, TRBD1, was not verified against the DNA. TRBV21-1 is assigned pseudogene status. The CDR3 runs to 22 residues. This CDR3 reads CASSKANPQIRLSGDANEKLFF. The CDR3 DNA follows: TGTGCCAGCAGCAAAGCGAATCCTCAAATACGCCTTTCAGGGGACGCTAATGAAAAACTGTTTTTT.

The chain uses TRBV29-1 and TRBJ1-1; a weak D match, TRBD1 (5 bases). This CDR3 spans 17 amino acids. The V gene lost 4 bases and the J gene lost 1 base, with 22 bases spanning the gap. Germline assignment: CDR1 SQVTM and CDR2 ANQGSEA. The CDR3 nucleotides are TGCAGCGTTGTCCTAGGACAAGTCCGGGCTTGGAACACTGAAGCTTTCTTT. This translates into CSVVLGQVRAWNTEAFF.

This sequence joins TRBV28 and TRBJ2-4; D perhaps matches TRBD2 (6 bases). V lost 6 bases and J 9 bases, leaving 9 bases between the germline ends. The germline gives CDR1 MDHEN, CDR2 SYDVKM. This CDR3 comprises 11 residues. CDR3 in amino acids: CASSPGGIQYF. CDR3 in DNA: TGTGCCAGCAGCCCCGGGGGCATTCAGTACTTC.

This chain links TRBV4-2 with TRBJ1-5, with D possibly TRBD1 on 6 matching bases. V shed 4 bases and J shed 2 bases, with 12 bases lying between them. The CDR3 contains 15 residues. Looked up from germline, CDR1 is LGHNA and CDR2 is YNFKEQ. CDR3 in amino acids: CASSRRQGRNQPQHF. DNA for the CDR3: TGTGCCAGCAGCCGGCGGCAGGGGCGCAATCAGCCCCAGCATTTT.

The rearrangement links TRBV3-1 (or the pseudogene TRBV3-2) to TRBJ2-1, with 11 positions matching TRBD2. The J segment lost 6 bases and the V segment lost 1 base, leaving 2 bases of the junction unmatched. This CDR3 region has 15 residues. The germline gives CDR1 LGHDT, CDR2 YNNKEL (reference sequence). CDR3 sequence reads: CASSQGSGRGNEQFF. The CDR3 nucleotides are TGTGCCAGCAGCCAAGGTAGCGGGAGGGGCAATGAGCAGTTCTTC.

The chain combines TRBV6-4 with TRBJ2-3; D is undetermined. Trimming stripped 3 bases from V and 3 bases from J, with 7 bases between. Germline assignment: CDR1 MRHNA and CDR2 SNTAGT. The CDR3 sequence is 13 residues long. In nucleotides, the CDR3 is TGTGCCAGCAGTGAGTCTTCTACAGATACGCAGTATTTT. Translating it yields CASSESSTDTQYF.

The rearrangement uses TRBV11-1 and TRBJ1-4; D is unresolved. Trimming removed 1 base at V and 6 bases at J, with 12 bases between. CDR1 is SGHAT and CDR2 is FQDESV in the germline V gene (reference sequence). The CDR3 is made up of 15 amino acids. Here the CDR3 reads CASSLDGLVDEKLFF. The DNA for the CDR3 is TGTGCCAGCAGCTTAGACGGGTTGGTGGATGAAAAACTGTTTTTT.

J is TRBJ1-5 and V is TRBV6-5; tentatively, D is TRBD1 (6 bases). This CDR3 region has 15 residues. Trimming took 6 bases from V and 4 from J, leaving 16 bases between them. Germline CDR1 MNHEY, CDR2 SVGAGI. CDR3 sequence reads: CASSLKGEGNQPQHF. As DNA, the CDR3 is TGTGCCAGCAGCCTCAAGGGGGAGGGGAATCAGCCCCAGCATTTT.

CDR3 sequence reads: CASSQDLGDYNEQFF. DNA of the CDR3: TGCGCCAGCAGCCAAGATCTTGGGGATTACAATGAGCAGTTCTTC. This chain joins TRBV4-3 and TRBJ2-1; D call uncertain. There are 15 residues in the CDR3. Germline loops: CDR1 LGHNA, CDR2 YSLEER. V was trimmed by 0 bases and J by 4 bases, leaving 10 bases between them.

The chain uses TRBV28 and TRBJ1-1; no reliable D call. V shed 2 bases and J shed 8 bases, with 6 bases lying between them. There are 11 residues in the CDR3. The germline CDR1 and CDR2 sequences are MDHEN and SYDVKM. The CDR3 loop reads CASSLEQEAFF. CDR3 coding DNA: TGTGCCAGCAGTTTAGAACAGGAAGCTTTCTTT.

The chain couples TRBV6-5 to TRBJ2-2; D gene ambiguous. V lost 7 bases and J 0 bases, leaving 9 bases between the germline ends. Germline values: CDR1 MNHEY, CDR2 SVGAGI. The length of the CDR3 is 14 residues. The CDR3 is CASIPTSNTGELFF. CDR3 nucleotides: TGTGCCAGCATCCCGACCTCGAACACCGGGGAGCTGTTTTTT.

The chain uses TRBV7-8 and TRBJ1-6, with D perhaps TRBD1 (6 bases). With 2 bases removed from V and 13 bases from J, the gap between germline ends came to 15 bases. This CDR3 spans 14 amino acids. CDR1 and CDR2 (germline): SGHVS, FQNEAQ. The CDR3 reads CASSLKQGKRPLHF. The CDR3 DNA is TGTGCCAGCAGCTTAAAACAGGGAAAGAGGCCCCTCCACTTT.

This sequence joins TRBV5-1 and TRBJ2-7; 8 bases are a match to TRBD2. Trimming removed 6 bases from V and 7 bases from J; junction bases left unmatched: 12. Germline V lookup: CDR1 SGHRS, CDR2 YFSETQ. This CDR3 region has 14 residues. The CDR3 spells CASTTRTGGEEQYF. The DNA of the CDR3 is TGCGCCAGCACCACCCGGACGGGGGGGGAAGAGCAGTACTTC.

The CDR3 DNA is TGCAGCGTTGAAGTCAGCCAGGGGCCCCAGCATTTT. This encodes CSVEVSQGPQHF. The J gene is TRBJ1-5, the V gene TRBV29-1, with D tentatively TRBD1 (5 bases). The germline CDR1 and CDR2 sequences are SQVTM and ANQGSEA. V lost 1 base, J lost 9 bases, and 10 bases lay in between. This CDR3 contains 12 residues.

The V call is TRBV7-9, the J call TRBJ2-1; TRBD2 might be the D (6 bases). This CDR3 region has 16 residues. The germline CDR1 and CDR2 sequences are SEHNR and FQNEAQ (reference sequence). V lost 3 bases and J lost 0, with 12 bases in between. The CDR3 loop is CASSLGDSRSYNEQFF. The CDR3 DNA follows: TGTGCCAGCAGCTTGGGGGACTCCCGCTCCTACAATGAGCAGTTCTTC.

The V call is TRBV24-1, the J call TRBJ2-1; no firm D call. There are 13 residues in the CDR3. V shed 5 bases and J shed 6 bases, with 10 bases lying between them. CDR1 is KGHDR and CDR2 is SFDVKD in the germline V gene. CDR3 DNA: TGTGCCACCAGTGGAGCGCGATCCAATGAGCAGTTCTTC. This codes for CATSGARSNEQFF.

This chain uses TRBV15 with TRBJ1-2; 9 bases agree with TRBD1. Per germline, CDR1 LNHNV and CDR2 YYDKDF (reference sequence). The CDR3 contains 17 residues. V shed 3 bases and J 6 bases; nucleotides not matched to a gene: 14. In DNA, the CDR3 is TGTGCCACCAGCAGGGGAGGGGGGACAGGGTTGAGAAATGGCTACACCTTC. Its translation: CATSRGGGTGLRNGYTF.

This clone was detected once. V gene TRBV2 combines with J gene TRBJ2-7; possibly TRBD1 for D (5 bases). Looked up from germline, CDR1 is SNHLY and CDR2 is FYNNEI. The CDR3 extends over 14 amino acids. V was trimmed by 3 bases and J by 7 bases, leaving 16 bases between them. CDR3 residues: CASSDRVFPREQYF. The CDR3, as DNA: TGTGCCAGCAGTGACAGGGTTTTCCCTCGGGAGCAGTACTTC.